This entry features one T cell receptor beta chain sequence. This clonotype was seen a few times. Its antigen specificity is not known. Base qualities are not provided; no much larger clone lies one nucleotide away. From the germline V gene, CDR1 is LGHNA and CDR2 is YNFKEQ. The CDR3 contains 16 residues, cysteine and phenylalanine counted. Only the CDR3 DNA is retained, 48 bases long and in frame from the first base. After removal of 4 bases from V and 8 bases from J, the junction retains 11 bases not matched to a gene. What this sample's treatment or condition label stands for: in vitro stimulation with specific CMV peptide epitopes to enrich CMV-specific T cells. Instrument used: Illumina HiSeq 1500. The public reads were run again by TCRdb, first through fastp at Q25 and then through MiXCR, and only productive beta chains were kept. Rows merge per CDR3 protein into single entries with the most common DNA and genes. The sample includes 700,000 to 900,000 distinct CDR3 sequences, with almost 30% observed a single time. Jointly, the top ten make up about an eighth of the sample.

The source of the sample is a study of T cell repertoires in cytomegalovirus infection (dated 2019 in TCRdb). General notes on the study: Recently identified HLA-C-restricted CMV epitopes, whose presentation resists viral immunomodulation, were targeted by peptide stimulations together with well-studied HLA-B-restricted epitopes. The HLA type of each donor mattered for the analysis, because public TCR beta signatures pointed to carriage of CMV infection along with the matching HLA type. The investigation overall reported the following: The ex vivo response was dominated by HLA-C-restricted CMV-specific TCR beta clonotypes, which also provided the single most frequent clonotype in two of eight donors. Carriers of CMV infection plus the relevant HLA type were discriminated by the cumulative frequency of public TCR beta family members in the study cohort and in an independent roughly 400-donor cohort.

Sequencing was performed on cultured CD8+ T cells from PBMCs, taken from culture after CMV antigen stimulation. The clonotype originates from a human donor in good health (CMV status not recorded). Some clones in this sample may be carry-over from other donors' samples. The chain is made from TRBV4-2 and TRBJ1-4; a stretch of 9 junction bases matches TRBD1. The CDR3 protein sequence reads: CASSRIQGAPVEKLFF. The DNA sequence follows: TGTGCCAGCAGCCGAATACAGGGGGCGCCGGTCGAAAAACTGTTTTTT.